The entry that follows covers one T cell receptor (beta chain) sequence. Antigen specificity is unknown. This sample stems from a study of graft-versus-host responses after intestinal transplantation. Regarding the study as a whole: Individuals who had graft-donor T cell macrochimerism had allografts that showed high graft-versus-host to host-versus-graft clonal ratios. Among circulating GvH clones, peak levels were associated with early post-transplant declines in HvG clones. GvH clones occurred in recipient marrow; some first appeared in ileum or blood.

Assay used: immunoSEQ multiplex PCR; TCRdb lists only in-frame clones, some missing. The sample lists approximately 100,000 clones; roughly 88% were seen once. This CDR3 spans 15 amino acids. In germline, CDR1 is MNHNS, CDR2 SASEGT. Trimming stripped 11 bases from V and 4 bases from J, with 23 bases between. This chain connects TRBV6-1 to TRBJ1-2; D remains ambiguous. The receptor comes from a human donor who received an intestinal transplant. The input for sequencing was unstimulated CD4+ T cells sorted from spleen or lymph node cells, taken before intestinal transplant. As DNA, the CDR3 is TGTGCCGGCCGGGATTCTAGGAGTCTAGTCTATGGCTACACCTTC. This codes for CAGRDSRSLVYGYTF.